These 14 T cell receptor beta chains were sequenced from one sample in a study of T cells in Graves' hyperthyroidism and ophthalmopathy. Amplified TCR beta CDR3 regions derived from RNA transcripts. HTBI primers were employed in a first-round RT-PCR of the TCR CDR3. From the multiplex PCR reads, TCRdb called clonotypes with MiXCR, one entry per CDR3 protein. The table records hundreds of thousands of distinct CDR3 sequences, nearly 20% of them present only once. Material for sequencing was blood. These receptors came from a man aged 35-49 years with Graves' ophthalmopathy.

This clonotype was detected ten times or more. The chain joins TRBV2 to TRBJ2-1; maybe TRBD2 (6 bases). CDR1 SNHLY and CDR2 FYNNEI come from the germline V gene. The V gene lost 4 bases and the J gene lost 10 bases, with 20 bases spanning the gap. This CDR3 comprises 15 residues. For the CDR3, the DNA is TGTGCCAGCAGTGTGAAGCACGGCACGGAGGGGGAGCAGTTCTTC. Protein sequence: CASSVKHGTEGEQFF.

The V gene is TRBV20-1, the J gene TRBJ2-5; D may be TRBD1 or TRBD2 (5 bases each). CDR3 length: 13 amino acids. Germline V gene sequence: CDR1 DFQATT, CDR2 SNEGSKA (reference sequence). Trimming cost V 0 bases and J 4 bases, with 9 bases left between them. The CDR3 bases are TGCAGTGCTAGAGACGAGGGGCGAGAGACCCAGTACTTC. Its translation: CSARDEGRETQYF.

There are a few counts of this clonotype. The V call is TRBV12-3 or TRBV12-4, the J call TRBJ2-3; 15 bases align to TRBD2. The CDR3 runs to 20 residues. V shed 6 bases and J 0 bases; nucleotides not matched to a gene: 13. Here the CDR3 reads CASRSPPGLAGGGSTDTQYF. The CDR3 bases are TGTGCCAGCAGAAGCCCCCCGGGACTAGCGGGGGGCGGCAGCACAGATACGCAGTATTTT.

The chain links TRBV6-8 to TRBJ2-7; 11 nucleotides align to TRBD1. CDR3 length: 14 amino acids. Germline V lookup: CDR1 MNHGY, CDR2 SAAAGT. V lost 6 bases and J lost 5; bases outside the gene matches: 6. The CDR3 protein is CASRGQGGLNEQYF. As DNA, the CDR3 is TGTGCCAGCAGGGGACAGGGGGGTTTGAACGAGCAGTACTTC.

The chain employs TRBV20-1 and TRBJ2-3, with 11 bases aligning to TRBD1. Germline CDR1 reads DFQATT; CDR2 reads SNEGSKA (reference sequence). The CDR3 sequence is 15 residues long. J lost 5 bases, V lost 3 bases, and 7 bases had no gene match. The CDR3 region has the DNA TGCAGTGCTAGGGACCGGGACAGGGGGATAGATACGCAGTATTTT. Protein product: CSARDRDRGIDTQYF.

The rearrangement links TRBV11-3 to TRBJ2-3; 13 nucleotides match TRBD2. The CDR3 runs 17 residues. Germline CDR1 is SGHNT and CDR2 is YENEEA. V lost 5 bases to trimming and J lost 5 bases; unmatched junction nucleotides: 10. The CDR3 reads CASSLSGTSGTLDTQYF. CDR3 DNA: TGTGCCAGCAGCCTATCCGGGACTAGCGGGACTCTAGATACGCAGTATTTT.

V gene TRBV19 combines with J gene TRBJ1-1, with 11 bases identical to TRBD1. The germline V gene encodes CDR1 LNHDA and CDR2 SQIVND (reference sequence). This CDR3 contains 14 residues. With 4 bases clipped from V and 5 bases from J, the junction kept 3 bases outside the gene matches. The CDR3 coding sequence is TGTGCCAGTAGTACGGGACAGGGGGGGACTGAAGCTTTCTTT. Protein product: CASSTGQGGTEAFF.

The rearrangement links TRBV6-1 to TRBJ2-2, with a tentative D call TRBD1 (6 bases). The germline V gene has CDR1 MNHNS and CDR2 SASEGT. V gave up 5 bases and J gave up 6 bases, with 10 bases separating them. The CDR3 loop spans 13 amino acids. CDR3 nucleotides: TGTGCCAGCAGTCCGAACAGGGCCGGGGAGCTGTTTTTT. It codes for CASSPNRAGELFF.

This clonotype has ten or more counts. CDR3 nucleotide sequence: TGTGCCAGCAGCGAAGGACTAGCCCGATATGAGCAGTTCTTC. Translation gives CASSEGLARYEQFF. The rearrangement uses TRBV12-3 or TRBV12-4 and TRBJ2-1; 8 bases agree with TRBD2. V shed 6 bases, J shed 8 bases, and the junction held 9 bases outside the gene matches. There are 14 residues in the CDR3.

A few counts support this clonotype. V usage is TRBV29-1 and J usage is TRBJ2-1; D unresolved. There are 13 residues in the CDR3. CDR1 is SQVTM, CDR2 ANQGSEA, per germline. Trimming took 2 bases from V and 4 from J, leaving 9 bases between them. CDR3 sequence reads: CSVELSRYNEQFF. Written as DNA, the CDR3 is TGCAGCGTTGAATTGTCCAGATACAATGAGCAGTTCTTC.

The sample holds many counts of this clonotype. V gene TRBV12-3 or TRBV12-4 combines with J gene TRBJ2-5; possible D gene TRBD1, 6 bases. The germline V and J ends were trimmed by 3 bases and 4 bases, with 9 bases remaining between them. The CDR3 covers 13 residues. CDR3 loop: CASSFKGGETQYF. The CDR3 DNA sequence: TGTGCCAGCAGTTTTAAAGGGGGAGAGACCCAGTACTTC.

In its sample, this clonotype was seen a few times. The V and J genes are TRBV20-1 and TRBJ2-7; tentatively, D is TRBD2 (5 bases). Trimming stripped 3 bases from V and 5 bases from J, with 8 bases between. Germline-derived CDR1 and CDR2 are DFQATT and SNEGSKA (reference sequence). The CDR3 consists of 11 residues. CDR3 sequence reads: CSASRGNEQYF. The CDR3 coding sequence is TGCAGTGCTAGTAGAGGGAACGAGCAGTACTTC.

The chain joins TRBV7-3 to TRBJ2-7; D unresolved. The V end was cut by 5 bases, the J end by 7 bases, with 21 bases between. CDR1 and CDR2 from the germline V gene are SGHTA and FQGTGA. This CDR3 contains 15 residues. The DNA of the CDR3 is TGTGCCAGCAGCCCCTCGCATTCGGTCTCTGGGGAGCAGTACTTC. It specifies CASSPSHSVSGEQYF.

In this sample, this clonotype turned up once. This chain joins TRBV11-3 and TRBJ2-5; 8 nucleotides align to TRBD1. The CDR3 sequence is 16 residues long. V dropped 5 bases and J dropped 5; count of bases not matched to a gene: 13. Germline V gene lookup returns CDR1 SGHNT and CDR2 YENEEA. The CDR3 region is CASSPPVQGAGETQYF. CDR3 sequence (DNA): TGTGCCAGCAGCCCGCCCGTTCAGGGGGCCGGGGAGACCCAGTACTTC.